The source of this T cell receptor (beta chain) is a study of T cell repertoires in cytomegalovirus infection. Study in general: In public TCR beta signatures, there were indications of both CMV infection and matching HLA type. The study, taken as a whole, reports: Within the response measured ex vivo, HLA-C-restricted CMV-specific TCR beta clonotypes were dominant.

V gave up 3 bases and J gave up 6 bases; unmatched junction bases: 5. Germline V gives CDR1 LNHDA, CDR2 SQIVND (reference sequence). The CDR3 runs 15 residues. This clonotype came up a few times. Its antigen is as yet unknown. MiXCR was run by TCRdb on the reads, yielding one entry per CDR3 protein. The profile shows some 680,000 distinct CDR3 sequences, 35% to 40% of them singletons. This clonotype was obtained from a human donor in good health (CMV status not recorded). Some clones in this sample may be carry-over from other donors' samples. This rearrangement joins TRBV19 to TRBJ2-1; 10 nucleotides agree with TRBD1. The sample consisted of PBMCs. CDR3 DNA: TGTGCCAGTAGTATGACAGGGGGCTTAGGCAATGAGCAGTTCTTC. It codes for CASSMTGGLGNEQFF.